A single sample is the source of the 22 T cell receptor beta chains below, sequenced in a study of T cells in Graves' hyperthyroidism and ophthalmopathy. Amplification of TCR beta CDR3 regions used RNA as the template. The TCR CDR3 first-round RT-PCR relied on the HTBI primer set. TCRdb re-called the multiplex PCR reads with MiXCR, one entry per CDR3 protein. The sample has over 150,000 distinct CDR3 sequences, less than 20% seen once. What was sequenced was blood. Receptor source: a woman aged 45-59 years with Graves' hyperthyroidism.

In its sample, this clonotype was seen many times. V usage is TRBV24-1 and J usage is TRBJ2-1; 13 nucleotides align to TRBD2. J gave up 8 bases and V 4 bases, and 10 bases lay outside the gene matches. CDR3 length equals 17 residues. Germline V gives CDR1 KGHDR, CDR2 SFDVKD. CDR3: CATSDPRTSGSMYEQFF. In DNA, the CDR3 is TGTGCCACCAGTGACCCTAGGACTAGCGGGAGCATGTATGAGCAGTTCTTC.

This clonotype was counted many times. The J gene is TRBJ1-1, the V gene TRBV3-1; D is ambiguous. The CDR3 loop spans 17 amino acids. The V and J ends lost 4 bases and 1 base respectively, with 19 bases between them. Germline V gene data show CDR1 as LGHDT and CDR2 as YNNKEL (reference sequence). CDR3 in amino acids: CASSPSEESRRNTEAFF. The CDR3, as DNA: TGTGCCAGCAGCCCCTCGGAGGAAAGCAGGAGGAACACTGAAGCTTTCTTT.

The chain couples TRBV9 to TRBJ2-7; 13 nucleotides agree with TRBD2. Germline values: CDR1 SGDLS, CDR2 YYNGEE. The CDR3 has 15 residues. V shed 4 bases and J 3 bases; nucleotides not matched to a gene: 4. The CDR3 reads CASSLGTSGDYEQYF. Written as DNA, the CDR3 is TGTGCCAGCAGCTTGGGGACTAGCGGGGACTACGAGCAGTACTTC.

V and J are TRBV28 and TRBJ2-7, with D perhaps matching TRBD2 (5 bases). The CDR3 is 15 amino acids. V lost 2 bases, J lost 5 bases, and 16 bases lay in between. Germline V gene data show CDR1 as MDHEN and CDR2 as SYDVKM. CDR3: CASSLDSTGVHEQYF. CDR3 bases: TGTGCCAGCAGTTTAGACTCGACCGGGGTTCACGAGCAGTACTTC.

This clonotype has ten or more counts. V gene TRBV28 combines with J gene TRBJ1-5; D is unclear. The germline V and J ends were trimmed by 7 bases and 2 bases, with 6 bases remaining between them. CDR1 and CDR2 (germline): MDHEN, SYDVKM. This CDR3 has 12 residues. The CDR3 sequence is CASMTGNQPQHF. The CDR3 DNA follows: TGTGCCAGCATGACGGGCAATCAGCCCCAGCATTTT. Full variable domain (missing parts from reference TRBV28 and TRBJ1-5): DVKVTQSSRYLVKRTGEKVFLECVQDMDHENMFWYRQDPGLGLRLIYFSYDVKMKEKGDIPEGYSVSREKKERFSLILESASTNQTSMYLCASMTGNQPQHFGDGTRLSIL.

In this sample, this clonotype turned up a few times. A much larger clone lies a single base off, so this may be a read error. For the CDR3, the DNA is TGTGCCTGGAGTGTAGTACGGGCTTTCAATGAGCAGTACTTC. As protein: CAWSVVRAFNEQYF. V and J are TRBV30 and TRBJ2-1; D is ambiguous. The J call may be mistaken, given a closer DNA end match to TRBJ2-7. Germline CDR1 is GTSNPN and CDR2 is SVGIG (reference sequence). The CDR3 has 14 residues.

The genes are TRBV11-3 and TRBJ1-5; TRBD1 matches at 7 bases. The CDR3 contains 14 residues. Trimming cost V 7 bases and J 2 bases; bases outside gene matches: 5. CDR1 is SGHNT, CDR2 YENEEA, per germline. CDR3 coding DNA: TGTGCCAGCACCTCGGGACAGCGCAATCAGCCCCAGCATTTT. It is translated as CASTSGQRNQPQHF.

Many counts were recorded for this clonotype. The gene calls are TRBV7-3 and TRBJ1-1, with D unresolved. The V gene's germline CDR1 is SGHTA and CDR2 FQGTGA. The CDR3 consists of 13 residues. The V end lost 0 bases, the J end lost 3 bases, and 5 bases lay between the germline ends. CDR3 in amino acids: CASSLTRDTEAFF. The CDR3 DNA follows: TGTGCCAGCAGCTTAACGAGGGACACTGAAGCTTTCTTT. Looking up the rest from reference TRBV7-3 and TRBJ1-1 gives the full variable domain: GAGVSQTPSNKVTEKGKYVELRCDPISGHTALYWYRQSLGQGPEFLIYFQGTGAADDSGLPNDRFFAVRPEGSVSTLKIQRTERGDSAVYLCASSLTRDTEAFFGQGTRLTVV.

This clonotype was observed a handful of times. This sequence joins TRBV20-1 and TRBJ2-3; D is ambiguous. In germline, CDR1 is DFQATT, CDR2 SNEGSKA (reference sequence). The CDR3 contains 15 residues. Deletions cut 4 bases from V and 0 bases from J, with 14 bases between. The CDR3 bases are TGCAGTGCTATCCTCGCGGTTACTAGCACAGATACGCAGTATTTT. Translated, it gives CSAILAVTSTDTQYF.

This clonotype has only one observation. Just one base apart from a much larger clone, this may be a read error. The chain uses TRBV6-5 and TRBJ1-1; the D is unclear. Germline CDR1 is MNHEY and CDR2 is SVGAGI. The CDR3 loop spans 16 amino acids. The CDR3 loop is CASSYRKFRGIAEASF. DNA of the CDR3: TGTGCCAGCAGTTACCGGAAATTCCGGGGTATTGCTGAAGCTTCCTTT.

V and J are TRBV30 and TRBJ2-7, with TRBD1 identical over 8 bases. Germline CDR1 GTSNPN, CDR2 SVGIG (reference sequence). The junction had 7 bases not matched to a gene; V was cut back by 3 bases and J by 0 bases. This CDR3 region has 15 residues. This CDR3 is CAWRARDRSSYEQYF. CDR3 DNA: TGTGCCTGGAGAGCACGGGACAGGAGCTCCTACGAGCAGTACTTC.

This clonotype was detected ten times or more. The chain couples TRBV27 to TRBJ2-7; possible D gene TRBD2, 6 bases. CDR3 size: 17 residues. Trimming left V 5 bases short and J 5 bases short, with 25 bases between. Germline V gene sequence: CDR1 MNHEY, CDR2 SMNVEV (reference sequence). The CDR3 sequence: CASSPSQGRVRRDEQYF. CDR3 bases: TGTGCCAGCAGTCCCTCGCAGGGACGCGTTCGGAGGGACGAGCAGTACTTC.

The chain uses TRBV30 and TRBJ2-7; TRBD2 agrees at 7 bases. Unmatched junction bases numbered 16, after V lost 5 bases and J lost 3 bases. The V gene's germline CDR1 is GTSNPN and CDR2 SVGIG (reference sequence). This CDR3 comprises 16 residues. The CDR3 region is CAWVPISGSSVYEQYF. CDR3 coding DNA: TGTGCCTGGGTACCCATTAGCGGGTCCTCCGTCTACGAGCAGTACTTC.

This clonotype showed up many times. This sequence joins TRBV7-2 and TRBJ1-5; the D is unclear. CDR3 size: 15 residues. The V and J ends lost 1 base and 0 bases respectively, with 7 bases between them. Looked up from germline, CDR1 is SGHTA and CDR2 is FQGNSA. CDR3: CASSLGLGSNQPQHF. CDR3 nucleotides: TGTGCCAGCAGCTTAGGTTTGGGTAGCAATCAGCCCCAGCATTTT. Variable domain in full (rest from reference TRBV7-2 and TRBJ1-5): GAGVSQSPSNKVTEKGKDVELRCDPISGHTALYWYRQSLGQGLEFLIYFQGNSAPDKSGLPSDRFSAERTGGSVSTLTIQRTQQEDSAVYLCASSLGLGSNQPQHFGDGTRLSIL.

There are a few counts of this clonotype. V is TRBV5-6 and J is TRBJ1-2; 9 positions agree with TRBD1. The germline V gene encodes CDR1 SGHDT and CDR2 YYEEEE. With 5 bases clipped from V and 0 bases from J, the junction kept 2 bases outside the gene matches. This CDR3 is built from 14 residues. The CDR3 loop reads CASRRTGANYGYTF. CDR3 in DNA: TGTGCCAGCAGGAGGACAGGGGCTAACTATGGCTACACCTTC.

This clonotype showed up many times. This chain connects TRBV28 to TRBJ2-3, with TRBD2 identical over 10 bases. V was clipped by 6 bases and J by 4 bases; unmatched bases: 13. Germline assignment: CDR1 MDHEN and CDR2 SYDVKM. The CDR3 totals 17 residues. CDR3 coding DNA: TGTGCCAGCAGATTAGCGGGAGGCGCGGGTGAGGCAGATACGCAGTATTTT. The encoded protein is CASRLAGGAGEADTQYF.

This clonotype was observed at least ten times. The rearrangement uses TRBV10-3 and TRBJ2-7; 9 bases fit TRBD1. The CDR3 runs 15 residues. Per germline, CDR1 ENHRY and CDR2 SYGVKD. V trimming: 6 bases; J trimming: 5 bases; junction bases outside the gene matches: 11. The DNA for the CDR3 is TGTGCCATCAGAGACACAGGGGGCGCTGGTAACGAGCAGTACTTC. Amino acid sequence: CAIRDTGGAGNEQYF.

The chain couples TRBV5-1 to TRBJ2-7, with D maybe TRBD2 (6 bases). The germline CDR1 and CDR2 sequences are SGHRS and YFSETQ. The CDR3 spans 14 residues. V lost 2 bases, J lost 2 bases, and 11 bases lay in between. The CDR3 coding sequence is TGCGCCAGCAGCTTCTCCGGGGAGGCCTACGAGCAGTACTTC. Encoded protein: CASSFSGEAYEQYF.

This clonotype was found a few times. The CDR3 DNA follows: TGCAGCGTTGAACCAGGGGACTATGGCTACACCTTC. This encodes CSVEPGDYGYTF. The chain employs TRBV29-1 and TRBJ1-2; possible D gene TRBD1, 6 bases. The CDR3 is made up of 12 amino acids. CDR1 and CDR2 (germline): SQVTM, ANQGSEA. V was cut by 2 bases and J by 3 bases, with 7 bases left in between.

The V call is TRBV20-1, the J call TRBJ1-1, with a possible D match to TRBD1 (5 bases). Per germline, CDR1 DFQATT and CDR2 SNEGSKA (reference sequence). This CDR3 has 13 amino acids. V was clipped by 6 bases and J by 2 bases, with 13 bases between them. The CDR3 nucleotides are TGCAGTGCCCTAGGGGAGGGAAACACTGAAGCTTTCTTT. The encoded protein is CSALGEGNTEAFF.

This clonotype was seen at least ten times. The chain is built from TRBV20-1 and TRBJ2-5; D remains unclear. The germline V gene has CDR1 DFQATT and CDR2 SNEGSKA (reference sequence). Deletions cut 0 bases from V and 1 base from J, with 6 bases between. CDR3 length: 13 amino acids. The CDR3 protein is CSARETSQETQYF. CDR3 nucleotide sequence: TGCAGTGCTAGAGAGACAAGCCAAGAGACCCAGTACTTC.

This clonotype showed up many times. The chain is built from TRBV5-5 and TRBJ2-1; 11 bases match TRBD2. CDR1 is SGHKS and CDR2 is YYEKEE in the germline V gene (reference sequence). V gave up 0 bases and J gave up 6 bases; unmatched junction bases: 2. This CDR3 comprises 15 residues. CDR3 protein: CASSLVSGRGNEQFF. The CDR3 bases are TGTGCCAGCAGCTTGGTTAGCGGGAGGGGCAATGAGCAGTTCTTC.